The source of this TCR beta chain is a study of OX40 agonist ivuxolimab in advanced cancers. Study details: Patients were dosed intravenously with ivuxolimab at 0.01 to 10 mg/kg every 2 weeks.

General study results and limits: The CD4+ and CD8+ T cells in the blood had expanded clonally by week 6 at 0.1 to 3.0 mg/kg.

For this clone: Antigen specificity is unknown.

TCRdb's table, derived via immunoSEQ multiplex PCR, lists solely in-frame clones and lacks some. Among more than 55,000 clones, around 87% were seen once, and the ten largest hold about 4.1%. Per the germline V gene, CDR1 is MNHNS and CDR2 is SASEGT. CDR3 size: 15 residues. Trimming at V came to 7 bases and at J to 0 bases, leaving 3 bases not matched to a gene. The sample consisted of CD4+ or CD8+ T cells sorted from blood, taken in a trial of the OX40 agonist ivuxolimab. The TCR originated in an adult with an advanced solid tumor such as melanoma, head and neck, liver or kidney cancer. The chain joins TRBV6-1 to TRBJ2-5, with 12 bases that match TRBD2. CDR3 region: CASTRTSGDQETQYF. The DNA for the CDR3 is TGTGCCAGCACTCGGACTAGCGGGGACCAAGAGACCCAGTACTTC.